The entry below describes one T cell receptor beta chain. The antigen is unknown. Sequenced by immunoSEQ multiplex PCR; TCRdb stores in-frame clones only, minus some. The sample has 40,000 to 45,000 clones; approximately 70% are singletons. This sample is part of a study of PD-1 blockade in classical Hodgkin lymphoma. Looking at the study overall: Intravenous infusions of nivolumab 3 mg/kg reached patients every 2 weeks.

General study results and limits: At C4D1, TCR diversity had climbed significantly for CD4+ cells, though not for CD8+ cells.

The CDR3 runs to 14 residues. The ends were cut back, 5 bases at V and 2 bases at J, with 12 bases in the middle. Germline-derived CDR1 and CDR2 are SGHTA and FQGNSA. Each patient's relapse followed autologous stem cell transplantation, and brentuximab vedotin exposure varied. Relapsed/refractory classical Hodgkin lymphoma patients had complete, partial or progressive responses. V usage is TRBV7-2 and J usage is TRBJ1-2; D is undetermined. This clonotype was obtained from a human donor with classical Hodgkin lymphoma. The sample here was peripheral blood mononuclear cells (PBMCs), taken before the second cycle of nivolumab. CDR3 in DNA: TGTGCCAGCAGCCCCCATGCGTCGAACTATGGCTACACCTTC. Translated: CASSPHASNYGYTF. The complete variable domain, with remaining parts taken from reference TRBV7-2 and TRBJ1-2, reads GAGVSQSPSNKVTEKGKDVELRCDPISGHTALYWYRQSLGQGLEFLIYFQGNSAPDKSGLPSDRFSAERTGGSVSTLTIQRTQQEDSAVYLCASSPHASNYGYTFGSGTRLTVV.